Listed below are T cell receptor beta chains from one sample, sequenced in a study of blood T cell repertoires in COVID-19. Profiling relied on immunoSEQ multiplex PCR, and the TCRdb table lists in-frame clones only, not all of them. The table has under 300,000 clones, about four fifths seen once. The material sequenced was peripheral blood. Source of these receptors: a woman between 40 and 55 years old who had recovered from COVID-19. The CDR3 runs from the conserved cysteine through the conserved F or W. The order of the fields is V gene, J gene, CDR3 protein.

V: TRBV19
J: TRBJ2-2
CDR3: CASSSVRGTGELFF

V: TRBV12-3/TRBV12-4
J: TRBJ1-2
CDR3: CASSWDRVAYTF

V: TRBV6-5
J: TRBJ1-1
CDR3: CASSAGGGTEAFF

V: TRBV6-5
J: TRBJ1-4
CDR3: CASSRQGEFEKLFF

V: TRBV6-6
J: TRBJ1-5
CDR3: CASSYSPGGGQPQHF

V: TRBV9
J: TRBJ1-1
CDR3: CASNTENRGMAEAFF

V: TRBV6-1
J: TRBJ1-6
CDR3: CASSEGAINSPLHF

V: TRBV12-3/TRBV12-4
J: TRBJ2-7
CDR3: CASSLPGGDEQYF

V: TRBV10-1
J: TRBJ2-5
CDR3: CATQDYQETQYF

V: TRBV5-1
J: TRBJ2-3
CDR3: CASSLVQITDTQYF

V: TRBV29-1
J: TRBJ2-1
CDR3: CSVDAGRYNEQFF

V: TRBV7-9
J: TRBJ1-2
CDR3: CATEQGASNYGYTF

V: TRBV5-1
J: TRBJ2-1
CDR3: CASSLGPGGNEQFF

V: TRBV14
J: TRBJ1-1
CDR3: CASSQNQQGPNTEAFF

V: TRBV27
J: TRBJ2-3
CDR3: CASSQALGGITDTQYF

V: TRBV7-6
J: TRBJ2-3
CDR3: CASSLRSSGGTDTQYF

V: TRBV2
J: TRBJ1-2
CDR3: CASSPGGDRDYGYTF

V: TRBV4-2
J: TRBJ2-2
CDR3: CASSQGQGGSNTGELFF

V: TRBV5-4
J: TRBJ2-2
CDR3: CASSPRAGGDTGELFF

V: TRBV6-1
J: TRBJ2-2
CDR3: CASSESTGETGELFF

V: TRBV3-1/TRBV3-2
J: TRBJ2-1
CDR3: CASSPRSYNEQFF

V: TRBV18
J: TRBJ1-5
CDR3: CASSLYQGGENQPQHF

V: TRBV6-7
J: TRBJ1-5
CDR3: CAGALGQPQHF

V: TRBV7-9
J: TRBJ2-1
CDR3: CASSFPGQGIDEQFF

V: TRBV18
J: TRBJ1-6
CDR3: CASSPRPQGDSPLHF

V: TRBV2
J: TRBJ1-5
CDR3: CASSRETRGNQPQHF

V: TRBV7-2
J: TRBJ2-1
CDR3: CASSPSSGGGKNEQFF

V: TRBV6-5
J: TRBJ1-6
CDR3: CASRGLNSPLHF

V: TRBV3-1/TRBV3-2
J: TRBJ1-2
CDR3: CASSQRGQSYGYTF

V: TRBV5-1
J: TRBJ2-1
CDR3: CASSLAVAGGAHEQFF

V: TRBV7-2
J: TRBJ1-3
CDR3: CASSLFPGTGNTIYF

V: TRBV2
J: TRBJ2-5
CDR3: CASKTLAGRQETQYF

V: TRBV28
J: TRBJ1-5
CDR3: CATDRFYQPQHF

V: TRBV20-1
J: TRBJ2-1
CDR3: CSAPSYNEQFF

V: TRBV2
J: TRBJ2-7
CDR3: CASSARSYEQYF

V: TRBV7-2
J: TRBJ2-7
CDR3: CASSLSQVVSVYEQYF

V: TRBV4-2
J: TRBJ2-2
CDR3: CASSQEFRANTGELFF

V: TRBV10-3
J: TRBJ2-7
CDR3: CAINRDRGSYEQYF

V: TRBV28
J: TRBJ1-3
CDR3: CASSLRGAGNTIYF

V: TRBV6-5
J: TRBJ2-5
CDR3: CASSSGGAGETQYF

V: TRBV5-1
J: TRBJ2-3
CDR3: CASYLKPGGERTDTQYF

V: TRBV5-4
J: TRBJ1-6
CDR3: CASSTSPGTGTSPLHF

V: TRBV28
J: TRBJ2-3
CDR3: CASSSQHRGPSTDTQYF

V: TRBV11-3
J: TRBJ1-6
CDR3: CASSSRGTSNSPLHF

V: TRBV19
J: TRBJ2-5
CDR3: CASSISLAEETQYF

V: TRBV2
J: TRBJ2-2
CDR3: CASSQTTRSNTGELFF

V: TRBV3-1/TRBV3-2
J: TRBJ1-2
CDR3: CASSQDSNYGYTF

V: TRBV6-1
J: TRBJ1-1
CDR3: CASSERQGSMNTEAFF

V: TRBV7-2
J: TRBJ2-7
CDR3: CASSREWEQYF

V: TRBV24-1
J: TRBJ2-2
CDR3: CATSSRWGADTGELFF

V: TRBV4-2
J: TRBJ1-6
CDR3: CASSQVAGTNSPLHF

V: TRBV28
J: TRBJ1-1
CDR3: CASSSPSTGNEAFF

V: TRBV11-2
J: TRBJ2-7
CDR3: CASSPGQRGGRSSYEQYF

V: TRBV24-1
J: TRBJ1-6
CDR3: CATSDSSRGHGNSPLHF

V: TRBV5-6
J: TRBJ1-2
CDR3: CASSVQQGNYGYTF

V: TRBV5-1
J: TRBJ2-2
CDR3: CASSLAVNTGELFF

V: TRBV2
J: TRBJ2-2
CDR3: CASKWEANTGELFF

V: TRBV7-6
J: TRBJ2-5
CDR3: CASSWGGETQYF

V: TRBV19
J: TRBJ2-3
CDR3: CASSIAGGVHNTQYF